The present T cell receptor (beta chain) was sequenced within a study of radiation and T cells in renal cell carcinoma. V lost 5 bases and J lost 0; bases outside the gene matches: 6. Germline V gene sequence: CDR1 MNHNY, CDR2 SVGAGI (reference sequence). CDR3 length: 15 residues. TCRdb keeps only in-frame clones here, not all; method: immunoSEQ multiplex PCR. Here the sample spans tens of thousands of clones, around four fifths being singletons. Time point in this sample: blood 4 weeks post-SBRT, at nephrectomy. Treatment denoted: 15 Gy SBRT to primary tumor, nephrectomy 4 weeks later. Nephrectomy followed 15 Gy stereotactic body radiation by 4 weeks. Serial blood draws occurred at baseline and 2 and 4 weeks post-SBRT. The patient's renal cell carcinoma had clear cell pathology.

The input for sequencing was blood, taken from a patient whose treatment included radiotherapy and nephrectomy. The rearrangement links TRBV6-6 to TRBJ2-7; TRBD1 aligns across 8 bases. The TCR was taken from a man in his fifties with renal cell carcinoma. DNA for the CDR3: TGTGCCAGCAGTACGACAGGGGTAAGCTCCTACGAGCAGTACTTC. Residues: CASSTTGVSSYEQYF.